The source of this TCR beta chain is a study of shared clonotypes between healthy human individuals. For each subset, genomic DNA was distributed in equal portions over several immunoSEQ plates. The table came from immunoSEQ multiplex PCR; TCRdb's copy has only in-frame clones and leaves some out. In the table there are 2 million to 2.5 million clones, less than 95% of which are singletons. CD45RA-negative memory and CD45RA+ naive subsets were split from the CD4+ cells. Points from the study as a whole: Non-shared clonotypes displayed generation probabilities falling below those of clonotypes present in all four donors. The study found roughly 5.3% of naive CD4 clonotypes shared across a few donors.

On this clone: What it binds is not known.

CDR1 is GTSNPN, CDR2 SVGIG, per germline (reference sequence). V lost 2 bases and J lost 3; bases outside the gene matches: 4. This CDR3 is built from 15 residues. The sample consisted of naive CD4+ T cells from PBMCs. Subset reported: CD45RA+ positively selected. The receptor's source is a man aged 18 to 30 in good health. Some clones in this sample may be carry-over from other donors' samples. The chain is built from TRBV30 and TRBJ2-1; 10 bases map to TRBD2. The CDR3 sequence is CAWSTGTSDYNEQFF. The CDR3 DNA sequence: TGTGCCTGGAGTACCGGGACTAGCGACTACAATGAGCAGTTCTTC.